The T cell receptor beta chain described here comes from a study of blood T cell repertoires in COVID-19. Looking at the study overall: Samples of COVID-19 (acute and convalescent) were obtained from the United States, Italy and Spain. T cells, B-cell-depleted T cells, or PBMCs supplied cDNA or gDNA.

Original data processing: Estimated nucleated cell counts came from reference gene primer amplification. Repertoires were generated with immunoSEQ multiplex PCR, while TCRdb's copy carries only in-frame clones and drops some. V, J and clone size were drawn from that table, and D and trimming were deduced from the DNA. This table has about 120,000 clones, around 89% appearing once. The trim removed 3 bases at V and 9 bases at J, leaving 10 bases unmatched. This CDR3 is built from 14 residues. Germline lookup yields CDR1 SGHRS and CDR2 YFSETQ. The receptor comes from a human donor with acute or convalescent COVID-19. The donor label of this sample is uncertain. The sample was peripheral blood. The V call is TRBV5-1, the J call TRBJ1-1; 8 bases agree with TRBD1. CDR3 loop: CASSSPSGGAKAFF. DNA of the CDR3: TGCGCCAGCAGCTCACCATCAGGGGGCGCGAAAGCTTTCTTT.